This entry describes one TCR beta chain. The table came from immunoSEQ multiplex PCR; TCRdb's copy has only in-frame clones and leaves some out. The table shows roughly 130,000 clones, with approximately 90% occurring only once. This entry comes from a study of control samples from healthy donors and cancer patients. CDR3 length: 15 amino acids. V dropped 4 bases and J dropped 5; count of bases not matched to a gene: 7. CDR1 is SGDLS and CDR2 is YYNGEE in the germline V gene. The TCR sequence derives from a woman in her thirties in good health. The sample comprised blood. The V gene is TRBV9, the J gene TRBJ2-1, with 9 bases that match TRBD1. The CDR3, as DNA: TGTGCCAGCAGCTTTACGGGACAGGGTCACAATGAGCAGTTCTTC. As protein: CASSFTGQGHNEQFF. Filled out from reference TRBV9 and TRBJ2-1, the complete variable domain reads DSGVTQTPKHLITATGQRVTLRCSPRSGDLSVYWYQQSLDQGLQFLIQYYNGEERAKGNILERFSAQQFPDLHSELNLSSLELGDSALYFCASSFTGQGHNEQFFGPGTRLTVL.